This entry is about one TCR beta chain. This sample was included in a study of identifying expanded T cells in peripheral blood. Sequencing used immunoSEQ multiplex PCR; TCRdb keeps in-frame clones, though not all of them. The sample records 81,000 or so clones, 84% being singletons. During the collection period, no donor immune events like infections were recorded. Material for sequencing was blood. The clonotype originates from a person aged 18 to 75 in good health.

CDR3 region: CASSYLPGGEQYF. Written as DNA, the CDR3 is TGTGCCAGCAGTTACCTCCCCGGTGGGGAGCAGTACTTC. The chain is built from TRBV6-5 and TRBJ2-7; D uncertain. Trimming pared 2 bases from V and 7 bases from J, leaving 12 bases between. The germline V gene encodes CDR1 MNHEY and CDR2 SVGAGI. This CDR3 is built from 13 residues.